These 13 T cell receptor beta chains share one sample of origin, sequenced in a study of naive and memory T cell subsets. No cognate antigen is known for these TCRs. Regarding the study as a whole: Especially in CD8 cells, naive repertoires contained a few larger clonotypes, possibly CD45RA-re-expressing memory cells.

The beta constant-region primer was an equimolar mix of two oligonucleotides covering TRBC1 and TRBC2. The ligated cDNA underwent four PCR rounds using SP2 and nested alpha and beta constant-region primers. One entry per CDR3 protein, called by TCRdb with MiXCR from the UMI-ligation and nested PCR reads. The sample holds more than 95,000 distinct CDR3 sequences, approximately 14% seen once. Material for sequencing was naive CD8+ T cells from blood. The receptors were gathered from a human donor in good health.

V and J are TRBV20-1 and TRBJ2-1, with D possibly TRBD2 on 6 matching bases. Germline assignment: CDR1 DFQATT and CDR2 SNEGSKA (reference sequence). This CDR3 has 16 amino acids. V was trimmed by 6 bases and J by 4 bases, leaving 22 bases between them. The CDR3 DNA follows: TGCAGTGCGCAACCCACGGAGGGAACACGATACAATGAGCAGTTCTTC. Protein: CSAQPTEGTRYNEQFF.

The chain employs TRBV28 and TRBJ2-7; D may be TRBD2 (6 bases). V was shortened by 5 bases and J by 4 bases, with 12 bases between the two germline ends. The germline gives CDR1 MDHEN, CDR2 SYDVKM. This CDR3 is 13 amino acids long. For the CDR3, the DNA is TGTGCCAGCAGTAGCTCCGGGACTTACGAGCAGTACTTC. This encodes CASSSSGTYEQYF.

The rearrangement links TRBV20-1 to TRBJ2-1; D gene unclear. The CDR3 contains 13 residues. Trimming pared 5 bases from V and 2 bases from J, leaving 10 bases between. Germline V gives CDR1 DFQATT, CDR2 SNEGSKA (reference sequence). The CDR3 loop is CSAHRPTYNEQFF. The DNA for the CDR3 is TGCAGTGCTCACCGGCCAACCTACAATGAGCAGTTCTTC.

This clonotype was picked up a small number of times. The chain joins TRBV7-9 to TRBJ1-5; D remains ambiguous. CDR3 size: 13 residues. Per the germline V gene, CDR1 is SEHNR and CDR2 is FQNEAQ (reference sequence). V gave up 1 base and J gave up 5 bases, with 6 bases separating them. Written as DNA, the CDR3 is TGTGCCAGCAGCTTAGGGGCTCATCAGCCCCAGCATTTT. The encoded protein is CASSLGAHQPQHF.

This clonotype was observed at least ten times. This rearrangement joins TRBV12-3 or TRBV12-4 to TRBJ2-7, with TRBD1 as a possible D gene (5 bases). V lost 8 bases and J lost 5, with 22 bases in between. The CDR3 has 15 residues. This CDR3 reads CASGAGGSWMDEQYF. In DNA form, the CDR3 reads TGTGCCAGCGGGGCCGGTGGCAGCTGGATGGACGAGCAGTACTTC.

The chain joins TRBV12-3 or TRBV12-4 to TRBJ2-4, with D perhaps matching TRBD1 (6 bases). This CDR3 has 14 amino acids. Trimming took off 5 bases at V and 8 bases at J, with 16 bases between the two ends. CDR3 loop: CASSLQGQGDIQYF. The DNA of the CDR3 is TGTGCCAGCAGTCTACAGGGTCAGGGAGACATTCAGTACTTC.

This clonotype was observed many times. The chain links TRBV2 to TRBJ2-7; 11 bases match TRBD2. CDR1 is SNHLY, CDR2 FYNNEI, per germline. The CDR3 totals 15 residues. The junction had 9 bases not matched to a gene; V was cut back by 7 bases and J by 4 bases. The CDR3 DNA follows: TGTGCCAGCAATTCGGCTAGCGGGGGGTCGTACGAGCAGTACTTC. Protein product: CASNSASGGSYEQYF.

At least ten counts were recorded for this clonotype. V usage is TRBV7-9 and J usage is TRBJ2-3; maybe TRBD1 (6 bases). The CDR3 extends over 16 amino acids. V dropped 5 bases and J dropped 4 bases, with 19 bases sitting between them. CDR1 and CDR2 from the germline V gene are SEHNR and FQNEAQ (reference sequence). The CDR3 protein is CASSPETGSGADTQYF. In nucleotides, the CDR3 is TGTGCCAGCAGCCCAGAAACAGGGTCGGGTGCAGATACGCAGTATTTT.

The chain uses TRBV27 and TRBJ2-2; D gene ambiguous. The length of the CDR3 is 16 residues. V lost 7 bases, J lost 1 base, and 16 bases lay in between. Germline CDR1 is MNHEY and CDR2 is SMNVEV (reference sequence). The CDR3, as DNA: TGTGCCAGCATTTCCGACAACAAAAAGAACACCGGGGAGCTGTTTTTT. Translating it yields CASISDNKKNTGELFF.

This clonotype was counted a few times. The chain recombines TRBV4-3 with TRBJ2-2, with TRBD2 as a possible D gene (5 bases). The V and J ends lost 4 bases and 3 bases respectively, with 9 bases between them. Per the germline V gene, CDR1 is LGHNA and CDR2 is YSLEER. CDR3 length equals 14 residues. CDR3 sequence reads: CASSPEEDTGELFF. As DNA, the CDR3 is TGCGCCAGCAGCCCCGAGGAGGACACCGGGGAGCTGTTTTTT.

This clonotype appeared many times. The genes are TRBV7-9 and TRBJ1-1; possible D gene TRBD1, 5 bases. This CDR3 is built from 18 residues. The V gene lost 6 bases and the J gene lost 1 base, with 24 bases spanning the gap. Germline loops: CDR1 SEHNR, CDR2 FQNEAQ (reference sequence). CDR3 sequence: CASSSTWVGAPGNTEAFF. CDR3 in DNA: TGTGCCAGCAGTTCAACTTGGGTTGGGGCTCCGGGGAACACTGAAGCTTTCTTT.

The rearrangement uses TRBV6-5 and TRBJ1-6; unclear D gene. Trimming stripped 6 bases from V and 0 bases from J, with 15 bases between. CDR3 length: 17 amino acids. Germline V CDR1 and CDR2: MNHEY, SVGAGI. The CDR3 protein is CASSSHIGISYNSPLHF. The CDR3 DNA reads TGTGCCAGCAGCTCTCACATCGGCATCTCCTATAATTCACCCCTCCACTTT.

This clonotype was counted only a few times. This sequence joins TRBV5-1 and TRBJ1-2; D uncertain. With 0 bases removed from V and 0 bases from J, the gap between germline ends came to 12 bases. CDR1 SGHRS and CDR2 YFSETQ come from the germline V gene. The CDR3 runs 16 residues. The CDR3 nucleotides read TGCGCCAGCAGCTTGGCCACAGACCGAGCTAACTATGGCTACACCTTC. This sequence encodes CASSLATDRANYGYTF. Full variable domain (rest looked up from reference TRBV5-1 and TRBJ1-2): KAGVTQTPRYLIKTRGQQVTLSCSPISGHRSVSWYQQTPGQGLQFLFEYFSETQRNKGNFPGRFSGRQFSNSRSEMNVSTLELGDSALYLCASSLATDRANYGYTFGSGTRLTVV.